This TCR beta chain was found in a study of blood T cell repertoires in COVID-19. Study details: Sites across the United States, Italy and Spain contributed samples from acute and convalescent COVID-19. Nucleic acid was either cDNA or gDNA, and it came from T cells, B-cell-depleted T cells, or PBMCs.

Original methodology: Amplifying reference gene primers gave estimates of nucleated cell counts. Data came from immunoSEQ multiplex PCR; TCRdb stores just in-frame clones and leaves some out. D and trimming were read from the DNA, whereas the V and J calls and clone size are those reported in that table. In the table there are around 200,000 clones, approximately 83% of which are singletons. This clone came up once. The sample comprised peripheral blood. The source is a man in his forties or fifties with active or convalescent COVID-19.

The CDR3 DNA is TGTGCCAGCAGCGTAGATTTTGACAGGAGGAATGAGCAGTTCTTC. Amino acid sequence: CASSVDFDRRNEQFF. The chain joins TRBV9 to TRBJ2-1; TRBD1 might be the D (6 bases). Germline lookup yields CDR1 SGDLS and CDR2 YYNGEE. The CDR3 runs to 15 residues. V was pared by 0 bases and J by 7 bases, with 14 bases between.